Listed below are T cell receptor beta chains from one sample, sequenced in a study of cytomegalovirus exposure and HLA in healthy donors. Sequencing used immunoSEQ multiplex PCR; TCRdb keeps in-frame clones, though not all of them. Altogether about 120,000 clones are present, 60% to 85% being singletons, with the ten largest covering 0.95% to 1.5%. Sequences were obtained from PBMCs. These receptors all come from a female donor in good health and CMV-seronegative. The CDR3 runs from the conserved cysteine through the conserved F or W. D genes are given only for firm matches. Rows may omit the clone size; those that give it use once, few, many or a size class.

J	V	D	size	DNA	CDR3
TRBJ2-5	TRBV5-1	TRBD2	-	TGCGCCAGCAGCTCCAGCGGGGGCCTACAAGAGACCCAGTACTTC	CASSSSGGLQETQYF
TRBJ2-7	TRBV5-8	TRBD1	-	TGTGCCAGCAGCTCCGACAGGGGCCCCACCTACGAGCAGTACTTC	CASSSDRGPTYEQYF
TRBJ2-1	TRBV27	TRBD2	-	TGTGCCAGCAGTCCGACTAGCGGGACCTACAATGAGCAGTTCTTC	CASSPTSGTYNEQFF
TRBJ1-6	TRBV6-6	TRBD1	-	TGTGCCAGCAGTCATAGGGACAGTAATTCACCCCTCCACTTT	CASSHRDSNSPLHF
TRBJ2-7	TRBV7-9	TRBD2	-	TGTGCCAGCAGCTTCACCCCCAGCGGGGAATACTTCTACGAGCAGTACTTC	CASSFTPSGEYFYEQYF
TRBJ2-2	TRBV9	-	-	TGTGCCAGCAGCGTAAGGGATAGCGACACCGGGGAGCTGTTTTTT	CASSVRDSDTGELFF
TRBJ2-7	TRBV25-1	-	-	TGTGCCAGCAGTCCCGGGGTGGCGGGGTCCTACGAGCAGTACTTC	CASSPGVAGSYEQYF
TRBJ2-1	TRBV2	TRBD2	-	TGTGCCTGCTCAAGCGGGAGCCGGACTAATGAGCAGTTCTTC	CACSSGSRTNEQFF
TRBJ2-3	TRBV7-9	TRBD2	-	TGTGCCAGCAGCTTAGGACTAGCGGGCACAGATACGCAGTATTTT	CASSLGLAGTDTQYF
TRBJ2-4	TRBV21-1	-	-	TGTGCCAGCAGCGGGGGCGACAGGGCAAACATTCAGTACTTC	CASSGGDRANIQYF
TRBJ2-1	TRBV21-1	-	-	TGTGCCAGCAGCATTTGGACAGGTATGAGAAGGAATGAGCAGTTCTTC	CASSIWTGMRRNEQFF
TRBJ2-7	TRBV11-2	-	-	TGTGCCAGCAGCGACAGCTCCTACGAGCAGTACTTC	CASSDSSYEQYF
TRBJ1-1	TRBV5-4	-	-	TGTGCCAGCAGCTTGGCCCCCCAGAACACTGAAGCTTTCTTT	CASSLAPQNTEAFF
TRBJ1-6	TRBV28	TRBD1	-	TGTGCCAGCGTGACAGGGTCGCTCCCCCTCCACTTT	CASVTGSLPLHF
TRBJ1-6	TRBV27	-	-	TGTGCCAGCAGTTTAACGGCAGGGGATCGTTCACCCCTCCACTTT	CASSLTAGDRSPLHF
TRBJ1-6	TRBV7-9	-	few	TGTGCCAGCAGCTTAAGGCCTGGTCCAGGGTTCTCACCCCTCCACTTT	CASSLRPGPGFSPLHF
TRBJ2-5	TRBV5-8	TRBD1	-	TGTGCCGTGGGACAGGGGGTTCCCCAAGAGACCCAGTACTTC	CAVGQGVPQETQYF
TRBJ1-1	TRBV7-9	-	-	TGTTCCAGCAGCTCGTTAAAATTAGGGGGAGCTTTCTTT	CSSSSLKLGGAFF
TRBJ2-1	TRBV7-2	TRBD2	-	TGTGCCAGCAGCTTAGGGTCGGGAGGGCCCCCCTACAATGAGCAGTTCTTC	CASSLGSGGPPYNEQFF
TRBJ2-5	TRBV6-5	TRBD1	-	TGTGCCAGCAGTCCAACAGGGGGGACCCAGTACTTC	CASSPTGGTQYF
TRBJ2-1	TRBV6-5	-	-	TGTGCCAGCAGTTACTCACGGTACAATGAGCAGTTCTTC	CASSYSRYNEQFF
TRBJ1-6	TRBV7-3	-	-	TGTGCCAGCAGCCCCGGACAGAACGCACCCCTCCACTTT	CASSPGQNAPLHF
TRBJ1-3	TRBV7-9	-	-	TGTGCCAGCAGGCAGGGAAACACCATATATTTT	CASRQGNTIYF
TRBJ1-6	TRBV28	-	-	TGTGCCAGCATAGGGGGCTCCTATAATTCACCCCTCCACTTT	CASIGGSYNSPLHF